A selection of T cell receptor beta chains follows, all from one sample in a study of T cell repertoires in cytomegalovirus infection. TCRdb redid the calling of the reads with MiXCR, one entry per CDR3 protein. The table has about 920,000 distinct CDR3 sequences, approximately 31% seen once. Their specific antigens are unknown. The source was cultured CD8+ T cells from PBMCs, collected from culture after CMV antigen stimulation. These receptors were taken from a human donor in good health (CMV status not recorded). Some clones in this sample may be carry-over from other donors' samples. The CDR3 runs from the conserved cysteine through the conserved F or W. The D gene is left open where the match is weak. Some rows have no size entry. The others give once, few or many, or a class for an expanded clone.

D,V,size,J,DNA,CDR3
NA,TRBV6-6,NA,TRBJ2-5,TGTGCCAGCAGCCTCTTGGGGTCGGTTGAGACCCGGTACTTC,CASSLLGSVETRYF
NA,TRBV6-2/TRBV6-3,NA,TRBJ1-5,TGTGCCAGCAGTGATCCGGGTCCCCGGCGGCCCCAGCATTTT,CASSDPGPRRPQHF
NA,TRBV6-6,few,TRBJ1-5,TGTGCCAGCAGTTATGATACGCGCAATCAGCCCCAGCATTTT,CASSYDTRNQPQHF
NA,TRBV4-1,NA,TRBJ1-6,TGCGCCAGCAGCCACATTGAGGAAAATTCACCCCTCCACTTT,CASSHIEENSPLHF
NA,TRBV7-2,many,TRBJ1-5,TGTGCCAGCAGCTTAGACGCAGGGTTCGGGAATCAGCCCCAGCATTTT,CASSLDAGFGNQPQHF
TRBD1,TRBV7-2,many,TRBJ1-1,TGTGCCAGCAGCTTACCGCAAGGACAGGGGAACACTGAAGCTTTCTTT,CASSLPQGQGNTEAFF
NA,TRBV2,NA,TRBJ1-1,TGTGCCAGCAAGCGCCTACACTTT,CASKRLHF
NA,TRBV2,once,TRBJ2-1,TGTGCCAGCAGGCTGAACCCAGGGTCCCCCCATGAGCAGTTCTTC,CASRLNPGSPHEQFF
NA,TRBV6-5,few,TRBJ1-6,TGTGCCAGCAGCTTGACGGAGAGCTCCTATAATTCACCCCTCCACTTT,CASSLTESSYNSPLHF
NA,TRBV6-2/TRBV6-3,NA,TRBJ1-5,TGTGCCAGCAGCACTATAAGAGGGGGTGGCAATCAGCCCCAGCATTTT,CASSTIRGGGNQPQHF
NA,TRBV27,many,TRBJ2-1,TGTGCCAGCAGTTTATCGGGGGGCCACTACAATGAGCAGTTCTTC,CASSLSGGHYNEQFF
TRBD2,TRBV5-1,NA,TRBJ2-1,TGCGCCAGCCGGGACACTAGCGGGGGCAACTACAATGAGCAGTTCTTC,CASRDTSGGNYNEQFF
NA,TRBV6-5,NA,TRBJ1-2,TGTGCCAGCAGTTACTCGATGGACTATGGCTACACCTTC,CASSYSMDYGYTF
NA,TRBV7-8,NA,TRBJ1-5,TGTGCCAGCTCTATCGGGTACGGAAGCAATCAGCCCCAGCATTTT,CASSIGYGSNQPQHF
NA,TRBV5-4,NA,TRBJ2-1,TGTGCCAGCACCCGGGGCTTAAATGAGCAGTTCTTC,CASTRGLNEQFF
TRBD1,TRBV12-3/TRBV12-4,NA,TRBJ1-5,TGTGCCAGCAGTTTCCGGACAGGGGGCAACGATAGCAATCAGCCCCAGCATTTT,CASSFRTGGNDSNQPQHF
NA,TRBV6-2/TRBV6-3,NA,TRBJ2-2,TGTGCCAGCAGTCCCGAGGAGGGGGGGAACACCGGGGAGCTGTTTTTT,CASSPEEGGNTGELFF
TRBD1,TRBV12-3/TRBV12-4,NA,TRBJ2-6,TGTGCCAGCAGTCCCAGATCGGGACAGAGTCTCTCTGGGGCCAACGTCCTGACTTTC,CASSPRSGQSLSGANVLTF
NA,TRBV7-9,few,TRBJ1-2,TGTGCCAGCCCTACCGGGCAGGCTGATGAATATGGCTACACCTTC,CASPTGQADEYGYTF
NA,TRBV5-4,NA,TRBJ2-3,TGTGCCAGCAGCTTGGTTGGGGGAAATCGAGATACGCAGTATTTT,CASSLVGGNRDTQYF
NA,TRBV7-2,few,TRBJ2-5,TGTGCCAGCAGCCCTAACAGCGCTTCCCAAGAGACCCAGTACTTC,CASSPNSASQETQYF
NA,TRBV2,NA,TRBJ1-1,TGTGCCAGCAGTATTAACCCCGGTGCTTTCTTT,CASSINPGAFF
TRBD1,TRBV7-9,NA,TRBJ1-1,TGTGCCAGCAGCCTGCAACCGGGACAGGGGGCGAGGACTGAAGCTTTCTTT,CASSLQPGQGARTEAFF
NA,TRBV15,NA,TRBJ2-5,TGTGCCACCAGCGCTTCGTGGGAATGGGAGACCCAGTACTTC,CATSASWEWETQYF